This T cell receptor (beta chain) derives from a study of T cell responses to AZD1222 COVID-19 vaccine. Regarding the study as a whole: As reported, nearly half of all spike-specific TCRs target variant regions that are unmutated. Across the whole spike, CD4 TCRs peaked at regions 160-218 and 743-854. Spike-specific TCR repertoires showed rising breadth and depth after two AZD1222 doses.

This CDR3 is 15 amino acids long. CDR1 is MNHEY, CDR2 SVGAGI, per germline. V was pared by 6 bases and J by 1 base, with 15 bases between. Note on this clone: Its target is unknown.

The repertoire was sequenced with immunoSEQ multiplex PCR; TCRdb's copy has only in-frame clones and lacks some. The table lists more than 85,000 clones, around 90% of them singletons. This chain links TRBV6-5 with TRBJ2-5; maybe TRBD2 (5 bases). The sample here was peripheral blood, taken on day 0 of AZD1222 vaccination. The receptor's source is an adult in good health. CDR3 sequence reads: CASSPSGLAQETQYF. CDR3 sequence (DNA): TGTGCCAGCAGCCCATCTGGGCTAGCCCAAGAGACCCAGTACTTC.